One sample yielded the 22 T cell receptor beta chains listed below, sequenced in a study of CD8+CD57+ T cells in acquired aplastic anemia. CDR3 and TCR beta VDJ profiling relied on genomic DNA as the template. TCRdb reprocessed the reads with MiXCR, giving one entry per CDR3 protein. Here the sample spans some 170,000 distinct CDR3 sequences, more than 60% being singletons. Patients chosen for sequencing had CD8+CD57+ cells that had expanded, as shown by flow cytometry. Sequences were obtained from sorted CD4+, CD8+, or CD8+CD57+ T cells (not recorded which) from PBMCs. These receptors came from a human donor with aplastic anemia.

The rearrangement uses TRBV10-3 and TRBJ2-1; D ambiguous. Germline-derived CDR1 and CDR2 are ENHRY and SYGVKD. With 4 bases removed from V and 5 bases from J, the gap between germline ends came to 12 bases. This CDR3 has 14 amino acids. DNA for the CDR3: TGTGCCATCAGTGGAACAGATCCCAACAATGAGCAGTTCTTC. It specifies CAISGTDPNNEQFF.

This clonotype was picked up a small number of times. This rearrangement joins TRBV7-2 to TRBJ2-3; maybe TRBD1 (5 bases). The CDR3 runs 16 residues. Germline V CDR1 and CDR2: SGHTA, FQGNSA. Trimming took 4 bases from V and 11 from J, leaving 25 bases between them. The CDR3 DNA is TGTGCCAGCAGCTCCCTGTGGGGCGATAAGTACAATGAGCAGTATTTT. Residues: CASSSLWGDKYNEQYF.

The chain links TRBV5-1 to TRBJ2-5; 10 nucleotides line up with TRBD2. The CDR3 loop spans 17 amino acids. J lost 5 bases, V lost 7 bases, and 17 bases had no gene match. Germline V gene sequence: CDR1 SGHRS, CDR2 YFSETQ. The CDR3 coding sequence is TGCGCCAGCCAGTCGACGCCGGGGCTAGCGGGAGTGGAGACCCAGTACTTC. Protein product: CASQSTPGLAGVETQYF.

CDR3: CSAGTGVPYGYTF. CDR3 nucleotide sequence: TGCAGCGCCGGGACAGGCGTCCCTTATGGCTACACCTTC. The chain joins TRBV29-1 to TRBJ1-2; 8 bases fit TRBD1. CDR1 SQVTM and CDR2 ANQGSEA come from the germline V gene. The V and J ends lost 7 bases and 5 bases, in that order; junction bases with no gene match: 9. This CDR3 is 13 amino acids long.

The chain carries TRBV12-3 or TRBV12-4 and TRBJ1-2; 10 bases map to TRBD1. This CDR3 is built from 15 residues. J lost 6 bases, V lost 1 base, and 5 bases had no gene match. DNA of the CDR3: TGTGCCAGCAGTTTAGTGGGGGACAGGGGCGATGGCTACACCTTC. Protein product: CASSLVGDRGDGYTF.

The rearrangement joins TRBV5-1 to TRBJ2-5; possible D gene TRBD2, 7 bases. This CDR3 contains 16 residues. Germline assignment: CDR1 SGHRS and CDR2 YFSETQ. Trimming removed 4 bases at V and 1 base at J, with 17 bases between. The CDR3 bases are TGCGCCAGCAGCCTAACTAGGGGGGGGATCCAAGAGACCCAGTACTTC. As protein: CASSLTRGGIQETQYF.

This clonotype was observed once. The J gene is TRBJ2-7, the V gene TRBV29-1, with 7 bases matching TRBD2. This CDR3 comprises 16 residues. V lost 5 bases to trimming and J lost 6 bases; unmatched junction nucleotides: 19. Germline CDR1 and CDR2: SQVTM and ANQGSEA. CDR3 sequence (DNA): TGCAGCGTTCTCACCTTTGGAGGCGGGAGTTCTTCCGAGCAGTACTTC. Protein product: CSVLTFGGGSSSEQYF.

The chain employs TRBV7-9 and TRBJ2-1; 15 bases line up with TRBD2. CDR3 length: 16 residues. Germline trimming cut 3 bases from V and 10 bases from J; bases unmatched to any gene: 7. Germline-derived CDR1 and CDR2 are SEHNR and FQNEAQ (reference sequence). CDR3 DNA sequence: TGTGCCAGCAGCTTCCCGGGACTAGCGGGGGGTTACGAGCAGTTCTTC. This gives the protein CASSFPGLAGGYEQFF.

The chain is built from TRBV20-1 and TRBJ1-1; the D gene is possibly TRBD1 (5 bases). Between the trimmed V and J ends, which lost 4 bases and 1 base, there was a span of 7 bases. Germline values: CDR1 DFQATT, CDR2 SNEGSKA (reference sequence). The CDR3 totals 12 residues. The CDR3 nucleotides are TGCAGTGCTAACGGGGGGAACACTGAAGCTTTCTTT. Amino acids: CSANGGNTEAFF.

V is TRBV25-1 and J is TRBJ2-5; 8 positions match TRBD1. The CDR3 runs to 14 residues. Per germline, CDR1 MGHDK and CDR2 SYGVNS. Trimming at V came to 10 bases and at J to 6 bases, leaving 13 bases not matched to a gene. The CDR3 DNA reads as TGTGCCACCGATCCCGGACAGGGACCTCAGACCCAGTACTTC. Translating it yields CATDPGQGPQTQYF.

This chain uses TRBV7-8 with TRBJ1-1; no firm D call. CDR1 is SGHVS, CDR2 FQNEAQ, per germline. V dropped 0 bases and J dropped 6 bases, with 8 bases sitting between them. This CDR3 region has 13 residues. This chain's CDR3 is CASSLAREPEAFF. CDR3 bases: TGTGCCAGCAGCTTAGCGAGGGAACCTGAAGCTTTCTTT.

V usage is TRBV10-3 and J usage is TRBJ2-4, with TRBD1 matching 11 bases. CDR1 is ENHRY and CDR2 is SYGVKD in the germline V gene. Trimming removed 0 bases from V and 4 bases from J; junction bases left unmatched: 5. This CDR3 is built from 17 residues. CDR3 amino acids: CAISESSDRGPKNIQYF. In nucleotides, the CDR3 is TGTGCCATCAGTGAGTCGTCGGACAGGGGGCCTAAAAACATTCAGTACTTC.

The rearrangement links TRBV7-8 to TRBJ2-7; tentatively, D is TRBD2 (5 bases). CDR1 is SGHVS, CDR2 FQNEAQ, per germline. There are 15 residues in the CDR3. V was cut by 7 bases and J by 1 base, with 17 bases left in between. The CDR3 region has the DNA TGTGCCAGCAACAATGGACGGGGAGCGTCCTACGAGCAGTACTTC. It yields the protein CASNNGRGASYEQYF.

This clonotype was counted ten times or more. The gene calls are TRBV6-5 and TRBJ1-2; D remains ambiguous. Germline lookup yields CDR1 MNHEY and CDR2 SVGAGI. The CDR3 is 14 amino acids. Between the trimmed V and J ends, which lost 6 bases and 5 bases, there was a span of 16 bases. Here the CDR3 DNA reads TGTGCCAGCAGGAATGACATCCGGGAGTATGGCTACACCTTC. Its translation: CASRNDIREYGYTF.

This clonotype was observed at least ten times. The J gene is TRBJ2-6, the V gene TRBV5-1, with TRBD1 matching over 11 bases. This CDR3 is 17 amino acids long. J gave up 3 bases and V 3 bases, and 5 bases lay outside the gene matches. Looked up from germline, CDR1 is SGHRS and CDR2 is YFSETQ. CDR3 protein: CASSYGQGANGANVLTF. The CDR3 bases are TGCGCCAGCAGCTACGGACAGGGGGCGAATGGGGCCAACGTCCTGACTTTC.

This clonotype came up once. This chain links TRBV7-9 with TRBJ1-5, with D tentatively TRBD1 (6 bases). Deletions cut 8 bases from V and 3 bases from J, with 17 bases between. The CDR3 is made up of 15 amino acids. Germline V CDR1 and CDR2: SEHNR, FQNEAQ (reference sequence). CDR3 DNA: TGTGCCAGCGCCGGGGGCCAGCTATTCAATCAGCCCCAGCATTTT. Protein sequence: CASAGGQLFNQPQHF.

At least ten counts were recorded for this clonotype. V gene TRBV19 combines with J gene TRBJ1-2; 7 nucleotides match TRBD1. This CDR3 comprises 14 residues. V was pared by 3 bases and J by 4 bases, with 5 bases of the junction left unmatched. The germline V gene encodes CDR1 LNHDA and CDR2 SQIVND (reference sequence). The CDR3 protein is CASSIQGQTYGYTF. CDR3 DNA sequence: TGTGCCAGTAGTATTCAGGGACAGACCTATGGCTACACCTTC.

This rearrangement joins TRBV7-8 to TRBJ2-7, with D possibly matching TRBD1 (6 bases). Trimming pared 5 bases from V and 5 bases from J, leaving 16 bases between. The germline V gene encodes CDR1 SGHVS and CDR2 FQNEAQ. The CDR3 extends over 14 amino acids. The CDR3 is CASSPGQLRDEQYF. DNA for the CDR3: TGTGCCAGCAGCCCCGGACAGCTTCGGGACGAGCAGTACTTC.

This clonotype has a single count. V and J are TRBV10-3 and TRBJ1-1, with unresolved D. Germline-derived CDR1 and CDR2 are ENHRY and SYGVKD. The CDR3 is made up of 14 amino acids. Deletions cut 0 bases from V and 6 bases from J, with 11 bases between. The chain's CDR3 is CAISESRVTSEAFF. Here the CDR3 DNA reads TGTGCCATCAGTGAGTCCCGAGTAACGTCTGAAGCTTTCTTT.

The rearrangement links TRBV11-2 to TRBJ2-4; D is possibly TRBD2 (6 bases). This CDR3 has 13 residues. Trimming left V 4 bases short and J 9 bases short, with 13 bases between. The V gene's germline CDR1 is SGHAT and CDR2 FQNNGV. CDR3 sequence: CASSSGGVSIQYF. CDR3 in DNA: TGTGCCAGCAGCTCCGGGGGAGTGAGCATTCAGTACTTC.

J is TRBJ2-6 and V is TRBV2, with D perhaps matching TRBD1 (5 bases). This CDR3 comprises 15 residues. Trimming shortened V by 6 bases and J by 4 bases, and 13 bases separated the two germline ends. CDR1 is SNHLY, CDR2 FYNNEI, per germline. Here the CDR3 reads CASRGHSSGANVLTF. For the CDR3, the DNA is TGTGCCAGCAGGGGGCACAGCTCCGGGGCCAACGTCCTGACTTTC.

This clonotype was observed a handful of times. V and J are TRBV24-1 and TRBJ2-2; maybe TRBD2 (5 bases). The CDR3 spans 14 residues. Per germline, CDR1 KGHDR and CDR2 SFDVKD. Trimming took 4 bases from V and 8 from J, leaving 13 bases between them. Written as DNA, the CDR3 is TGTGCCACCAGTGACCCCTCTTCGGGAGGGGAGCTGTTTTTT. Amino acid sequence: CATSDPSSGGELFF.